This T cell receptor (beta chain) emerged from a study of blood T cells in healthy people across ages (dated by TCRdb to between 2015 and 2016). For the wider study: Template switching captured roughly one uniquely barcoded TCR beta cDNA molecule per two T cells in model experiments. The donors were divided into four age groups: young (average approximately 17 years), middle-aged (about 40), aged (approximately 62) and long-lived (82). Using the same blood draw, the study looked at two additional independent replicas of 1 million unique cDNA reads for two donors, one aged 18 to 30 and the other aged 80 or older. To avoid experimental bias, donors of different ages were randomly spread across the sequencing lanes. Age-related changes in TCR beta repertoire diversity were measured in the study by deep sequencing normalized with unique cDNA molecular identifiers.

As encoded in the germline V gene (reference sequence), CDR1 is DFQATT while CDR2 is SNEGSKA. Unmatched junction bases come to 10, with V trimmed by 0 bases and J by 8 bases. The CDR3 runs 16 residues from the cysteine to the phenylalanine. The only DNA kept is the CDR3, 48 bases in frame from the first base. The method was 5' RACE. This sample was sequenced with an Illumina HiSeq 2500. A second PCR of about 7 to 12 cycles was run with a J-beta primer mix and a sample-barcoded 5' primer. A unique molecular identifier was introduced onto each TCR beta cDNA molecule by a template-switch 5' adaptor carrying 12 random nucleotides. At least 2.5 million CDR3-containing paired-end reads were obtained from each sample. First-strand cDNA was synthesized from all RNA with the Mint cDNA synthesis kit, primed by a TRBC-specific oligonucleotide. Following uracil-DNA glycosylase treatment, all cDNA underwent a first 18-cycle PCR with the universal primers M1SS and BC2_uni_R. From the authors' description of their analysis: Normalization of each sample was performed by random selection of 1 million high-quality reads, each carrying a distinct molecular identifier. Instead of being binned into consensus sequences, reads that shared molecular identifiers were thrown out. MiTCR, run with a Q25 quality threshold and the strictest error-elimination algorithm, handled CDR3 identification, clonotype clustering and error correction. A nonparametric unseen species model using Euler transformation provided a lower-bound estimate of total TCR beta diversity. TCRdb trimmed the raw reads at Q25, called clones with MiXCR and kept productive beta chains. One record per CDR3 amino acid sequence lists the most common genes and DNA. The V and J calls were not made by the authors but by TCRdb's processing. The sample data list roughly 1.7 million distinct CDR3 sequences, and roughly a third of these were observed just once. The top ten constitute around 11% of the sample.

Overall study outcomes, separate from this receptor: Since profiling was done on bulk unsorted PBMCs, naive and antigen-experienced compartments could not be conclusively compared. Compared with the aged group, more naive CD4+ T cells, fewer expanded clones and increased TCR diversity were shown by the long-lived group, suggesting age selection. Estimates of total diversity from one million sequenced T cells were regarded as lower bounds and underestimates. Observed TCR beta diversity correlated strongly with the percentage of naive T cells measured by flow cytometry. The CMV infection status of donors was not known, potentially confounding age-related changes in expanded clonotypes. As age increased, observed TCR beta diversity per million T cells dropped in a roughly linear way, and a significant reduction was already evident by age about 36.

Only a few counts were recorded for this clonotype. The target of this receptor is not known. Base quality data are lacking; no much larger clone is found one base away. The roughly 38 donors, aged 6 to 90 years, were systemically healthy Caucasian individuals from Russia. Roughly 9 milliliters of peripheral blood were drawn from each donor into EDTA-treated Vacutainer tubes. Ficoll-Paque density-gradient centrifugation was used to isolate PBMCs, with at least 6.5 million per sample. Trizol reagent was used to extract total RNA from the PBMCs, yielding at least 5.5 micrograms per sample. The percentages of naive CD45RAhigh/CD27high T cells were determined by flow cytometry on a PBMC aliquot from every donor.

Sequenced input: blood. The receptor's source is a woman younger than 45 in good health. The rearrangement combines TRBV20-1 with TRBJ2-1, and TRBD2 matches 10 of the central bases. The nucleotide sequence is TGCAGTGCTAGAGACCCGGAGAGCGGGGGGGATGATGAGCAGTTCTTC. The encoded protein is CSARDPESGGDDEQFF.